The clone carrying this T cell receptor beta chain occurred a few times. The antigen remains unidentified. These data are taken from a study of post-analysis software for immune sequencing data. Study overall: Recorded subtypes: relapsing-remitting, secondary progressive, progressive-relapsing; some patients unannotated. Study outcomes and limitations: Compared against controls, patients with multiple sclerosis displayed significantly lower normalized Chao1 diversity. Elevated frequency relative to controls characterized 4 or 5 TRBV segments in patients, TRBV5-6, TRBV5-1 and TRBV20-1 among them. Analysis by F measure revealed that same-batch samples clustered strongly together.

This CDR3 has 14 residues. The V gene lost 7 bases and the J gene lost 2 bases, with 15 bases spanning the gap. Each TCR beta cDNA library carried unique molecular identifiers. Between roughly 1 and 10 million T cells gave rise to 450,000 to 650,000 cDNA molecules. TCRdb itself ran the PCR reads through MiXCR, one entry per CDR3 protein. The sample records hundreds of thousands of distinct CDR3 sequences, around 44% being singletons. The clonotype originates from a girl between 10 and 17 years old with multiple sclerosis. Sample: blood. V usage is TRBV12-3 or TRBV12-4 and J usage is TRBJ2-7, with D perhaps TRBD2 (6 bases). The CDR3: CASTRDSGPYEQYF. Here the CDR3 DNA reads TGTGCCAGCACCCGGGACTCCGGACCCTACGAGCAGTACTTC.